This T cell receptor (beta chain) was sequenced for a study of T cells in localized non-small cell lung cancer. Whole-study findings and limits: Multi-region tumor sequencing was not done, so intratumor heterogeneity could not be excluded. Adjacent lung was found to contain a median about 50 of the top 100 tumor clones. Among the tissues sampled, uninvolved adjacent lung had the highest T cell clonality, above tumor.

TCRdb's table, derived via immunoSEQ multiplex PCR, lists solely in-frame clones and lacks some. The sample shows roughly 32,000 clones, roughly 86% of them seen only once. Concerning this clone: Its specificity is not known.

Unmatched junction bases numbered 3, after V lost 5 bases and J lost 6 bases. The CDR3 sequence is 11 residues long. Germline CDR1 and CDR2: SQVTM and ANQGSEA. The sequences come from peripheral blood mononuclear cells, collected before any cancer treatment. The receptor's source is a woman aged 35 to 75 with stage III lung adenocarcinoma. The genes are TRBV29-1 and TRBJ1-2, with TRBD1 matching 7 bases. The CDR3 sequence is CSVSQGDGYTF. In DNA form, the CDR3 reads TGCAGCGTTAGCCAGGGGGATGGCTACACCTTC.